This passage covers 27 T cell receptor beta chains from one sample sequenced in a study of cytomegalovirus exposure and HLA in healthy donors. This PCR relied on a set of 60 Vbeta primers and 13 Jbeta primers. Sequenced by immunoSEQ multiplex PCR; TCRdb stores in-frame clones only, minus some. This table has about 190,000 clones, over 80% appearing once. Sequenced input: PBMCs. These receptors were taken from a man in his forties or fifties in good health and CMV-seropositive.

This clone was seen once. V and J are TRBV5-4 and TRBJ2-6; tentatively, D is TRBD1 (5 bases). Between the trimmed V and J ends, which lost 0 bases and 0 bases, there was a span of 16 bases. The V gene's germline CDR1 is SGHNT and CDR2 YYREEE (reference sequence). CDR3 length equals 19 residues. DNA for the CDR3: TGTGCCAGCAGCTTGGAGGAGTGGCGACAGAGCTCTGGGGCCAACGTCCTGACTTTC. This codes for CASSLEEWRQSSGANVLTF.

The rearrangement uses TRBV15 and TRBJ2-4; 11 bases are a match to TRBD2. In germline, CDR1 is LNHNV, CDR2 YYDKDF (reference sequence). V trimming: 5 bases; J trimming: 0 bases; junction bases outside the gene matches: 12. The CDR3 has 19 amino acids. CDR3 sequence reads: CATSGVGLADFLAKNIQYF. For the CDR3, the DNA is TGTGCCACCAGCGGGGTGGGACTAGCGGATTTTTTAGCCAAAAACATTCAGTACTTC. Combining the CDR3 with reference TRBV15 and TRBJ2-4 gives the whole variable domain DAMVIQNPRYQVTQFGKPVTLSCSQTLNHNVMYWYQQKSSQAPKLLFHYYDKDFNNEADTPDNFQSRRPNTSFCFLDIRSPGLGDTAMYLCATSGVGLADFLAKNIQYFGAGTRLSVL.

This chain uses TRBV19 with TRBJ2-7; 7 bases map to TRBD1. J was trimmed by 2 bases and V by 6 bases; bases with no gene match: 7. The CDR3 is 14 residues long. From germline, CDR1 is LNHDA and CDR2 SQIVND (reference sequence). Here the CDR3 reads CASSRPGTAYEQYF. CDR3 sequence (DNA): TGTGCCAGTAGCCGACCCGGGACAGCCTACGAGCAGTACTTC.

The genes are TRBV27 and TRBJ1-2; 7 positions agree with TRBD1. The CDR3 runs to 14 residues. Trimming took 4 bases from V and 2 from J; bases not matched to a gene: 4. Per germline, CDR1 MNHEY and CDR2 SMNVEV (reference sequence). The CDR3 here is CASSSQQGNYGYTF. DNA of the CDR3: TGTGCCAGCAGTTCTCAACAGGGGAACTATGGCTACACCTTC.

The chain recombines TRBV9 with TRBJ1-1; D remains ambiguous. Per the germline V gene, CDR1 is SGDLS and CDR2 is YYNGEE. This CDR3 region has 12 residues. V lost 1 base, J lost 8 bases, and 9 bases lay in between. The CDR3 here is CASSVLDGEAFF. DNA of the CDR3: TGTGCCAGCAGCGTACTTGACGGGGAAGCTTTCTTT.

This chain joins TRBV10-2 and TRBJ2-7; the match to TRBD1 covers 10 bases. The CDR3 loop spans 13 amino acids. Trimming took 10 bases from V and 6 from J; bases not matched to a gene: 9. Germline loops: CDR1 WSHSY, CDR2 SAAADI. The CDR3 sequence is CATLTGQGSEQYF. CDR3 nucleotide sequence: TGCGCCACCCTAACGGGACAGGGGAGCGAGCAGTACTTC.

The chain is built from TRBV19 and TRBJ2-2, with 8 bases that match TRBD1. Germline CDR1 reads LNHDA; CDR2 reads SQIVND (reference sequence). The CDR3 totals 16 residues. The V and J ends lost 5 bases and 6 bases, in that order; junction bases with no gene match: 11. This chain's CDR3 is CASSGGGTGPAGELFF. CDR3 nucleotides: TGTGCCAGTAGTGGAGGCGGGACAGGTCCTGCCGGGGAGCTGTTTTTT.

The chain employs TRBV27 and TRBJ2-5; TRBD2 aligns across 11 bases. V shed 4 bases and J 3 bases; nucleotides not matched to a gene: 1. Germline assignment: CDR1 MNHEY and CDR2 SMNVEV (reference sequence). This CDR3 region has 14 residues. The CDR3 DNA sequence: TGTGCCAGCAGTTCACTAGCGGGGGAAGAGACCCAGTACTTC. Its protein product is CASSSLAGEETQYF.

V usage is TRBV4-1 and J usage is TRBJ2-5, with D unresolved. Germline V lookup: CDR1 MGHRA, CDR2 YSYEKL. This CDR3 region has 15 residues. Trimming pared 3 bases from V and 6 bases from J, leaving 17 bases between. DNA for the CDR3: TGCGCCAGCAGCCAGGAAAGTTACGACTGGAAGACCCAGTACTTC. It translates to CASSQESYDWKTQYF.

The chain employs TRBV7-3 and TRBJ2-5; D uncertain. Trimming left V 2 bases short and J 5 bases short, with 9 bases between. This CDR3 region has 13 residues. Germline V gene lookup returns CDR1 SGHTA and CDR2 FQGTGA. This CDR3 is CASSLDPRETQYF. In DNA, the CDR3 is TGTGCCAGCAGCTTAGACCCCAGGGAGACCCAGTACTTC.

CDR3 region: CASSFSFNEQFF. The CDR3 DNA is TGTGCCAGCAGCTTCTCTTTCAATGAGCAGTTCTTC. The V call is TRBV7-9, the J call TRBJ2-1; D gene uncertain. The CDR3 totals 12 residues. V dropped 3 bases and J dropped 6 bases, with 6 bases sitting between them. In germline, CDR1 is SEHNR, CDR2 FQNEAQ (reference sequence).

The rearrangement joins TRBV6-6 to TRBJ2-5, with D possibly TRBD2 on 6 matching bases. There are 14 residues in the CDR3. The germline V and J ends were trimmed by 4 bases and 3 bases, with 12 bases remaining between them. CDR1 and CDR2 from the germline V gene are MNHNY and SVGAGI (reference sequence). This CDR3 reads CASSSGGSKETQYF. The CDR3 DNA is TGTGCCAGCAGTTCTGGGGGGTCTAAAGAGACCCAGTACTTC.

Here the CDR3 reads CASSLATGLYYEQYF. CDR3 nucleotides: TGTGCCAGCAGCTTAGCTACGGGACTATACTACGAGCAGTACTTC. The chain employs TRBV7-2 and TRBJ2-7, with TRBD2 matching 7 bases. This CDR3 is built from 15 residues. Germline trimming cut 0 bases from V and 3 bases from J; bases unmatched to any gene: 5. Germline V gives CDR1 SGHTA, CDR2 FQGNSA.

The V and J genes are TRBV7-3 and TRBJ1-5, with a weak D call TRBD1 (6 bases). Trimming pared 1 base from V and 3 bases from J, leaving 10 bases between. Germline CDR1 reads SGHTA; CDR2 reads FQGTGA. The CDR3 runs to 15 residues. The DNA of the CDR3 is TGTGCCAGCAGCTTAAAACAGGGTCTCAATCAGCCCCAGCATTTT. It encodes CASSLKQGLNQPQHF.

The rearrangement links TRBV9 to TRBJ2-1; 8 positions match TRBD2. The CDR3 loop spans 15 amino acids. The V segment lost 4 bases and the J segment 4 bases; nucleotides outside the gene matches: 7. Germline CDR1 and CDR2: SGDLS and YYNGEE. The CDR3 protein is CASSLLAGRYNEQFF. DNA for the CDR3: TGTGCCAGCAGCTTGTTAGCGGGGCGTTACAATGAGCAGTTCTTC.

The CDR3 loop is CASKASTLTDTQYF. Written as DNA, the CDR3 is TGTGCCAGCAAAGCGTCGACCCTCACAGATACGCAGTATTTT. The chain couples TRBV27 to TRBJ2-3, with D hard to call. This CDR3 spans 14 amino acids. Between the trimmed V and J ends, which lost 7 bases and 2 bases, there was a span of 13 bases. The germline gives CDR1 MNHEY, CDR2 SMNVEV (reference sequence).

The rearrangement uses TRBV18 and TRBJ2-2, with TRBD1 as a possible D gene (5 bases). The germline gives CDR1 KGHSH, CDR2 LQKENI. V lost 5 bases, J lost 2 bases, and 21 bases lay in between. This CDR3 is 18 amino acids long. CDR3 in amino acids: CASSAATGRSRNTGELFF. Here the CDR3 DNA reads TGTGCCAGCTCAGCGGCTACAGGACGGTCGAGAAACACCGGGGAGCTGTTTTTT. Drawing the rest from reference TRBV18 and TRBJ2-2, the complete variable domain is NAGVMQNPRHLVRRRGQEARLRCSPMKGHSHVYWYRQLPEEGLKFMVYLQKENIIDESGMPKERFSAEFPKEGPSILRIQQVVRGDSAAYFCASSAATGRSRNTGELFFGEGSRLTVL.

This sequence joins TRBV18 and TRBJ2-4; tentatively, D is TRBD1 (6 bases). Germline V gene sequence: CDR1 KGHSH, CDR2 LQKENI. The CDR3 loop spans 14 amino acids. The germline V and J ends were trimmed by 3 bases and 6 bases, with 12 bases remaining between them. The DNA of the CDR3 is TGTGCCAGCTCACCCCTGGACAGCCCAAACATTCAGTACTTC. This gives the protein CASSPLDSPNIQYF.

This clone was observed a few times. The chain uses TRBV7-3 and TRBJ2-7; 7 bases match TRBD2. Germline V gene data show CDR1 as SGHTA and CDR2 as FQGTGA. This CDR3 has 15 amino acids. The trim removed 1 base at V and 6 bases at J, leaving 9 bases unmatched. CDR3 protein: CASSLNLAAISEQYF. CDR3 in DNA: TGTGCCAGCAGCTTAAACCTAGCGGCGATCTCCGAGCAGTACTTC.

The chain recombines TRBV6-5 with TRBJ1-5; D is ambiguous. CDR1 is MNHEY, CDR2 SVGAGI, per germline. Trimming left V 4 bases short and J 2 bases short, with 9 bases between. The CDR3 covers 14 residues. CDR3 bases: TGTGCCAGCAGTTCAGTGCATGGCAATCAGCCCCAGCATTTT. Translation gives CASSSVHGNQPQHF.

CDR3 sequence: CASSPGGGGGYNEQFF. As DNA, the CDR3 is TGTGCCAGCAGCCCGGGGGGCGGGGGGGGGTACAATGAGCAGTTCTTC. This chain links TRBV7-2 with TRBJ2-1, with 9 bases matching TRBD2. The germline V gene has CDR1 SGHTA and CDR2 FQGNSA. V shed 5 bases and J 4 bases; nucleotides not matched to a gene: 9. CDR3 length: 16 residues.

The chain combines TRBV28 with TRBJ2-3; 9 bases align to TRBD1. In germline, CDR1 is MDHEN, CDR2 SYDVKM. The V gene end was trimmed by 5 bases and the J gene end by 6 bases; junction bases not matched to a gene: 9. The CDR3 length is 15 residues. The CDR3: CASSLRTGAPDTQYF. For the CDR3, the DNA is TGTGCCAGCAGTCTCCGGACAGGGGCACCCGATACGCAGTATTTT.

CDR3 amino acids: CASRATGTAYNEQFF. CDR3 DNA sequence: TGTGCCAGCAGGGCTACCGGGACAGCCTACAATGAGCAGTTCTTC. The V and J genes are TRBV2 and TRBJ2-1, with 7 nucleotides matching TRBD1. Germline V lookup: CDR1 SNHLY, CDR2 FYNNEI. With 6 bases clipped from V and 2 bases from J, the junction kept 7 bases outside the gene matches. This CDR3 comprises 15 residues.

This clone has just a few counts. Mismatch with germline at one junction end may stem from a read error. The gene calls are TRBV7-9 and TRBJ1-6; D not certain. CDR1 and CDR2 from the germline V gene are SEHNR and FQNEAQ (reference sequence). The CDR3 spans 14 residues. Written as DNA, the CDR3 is TGTTCCAGCAGCTTAGGTGGTCAGAATTCACCCCTCCACTTT. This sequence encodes CSSSLGGQNSPLHF.

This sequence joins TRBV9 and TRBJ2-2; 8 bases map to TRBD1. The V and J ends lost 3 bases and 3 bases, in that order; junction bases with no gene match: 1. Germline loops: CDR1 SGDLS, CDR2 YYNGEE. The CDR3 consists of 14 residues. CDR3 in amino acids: CASSGQGYTGELFF. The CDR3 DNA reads TGTGCCAGCAGCGGACAGGGGTACACCGGGGAGCTGTTTTTT.

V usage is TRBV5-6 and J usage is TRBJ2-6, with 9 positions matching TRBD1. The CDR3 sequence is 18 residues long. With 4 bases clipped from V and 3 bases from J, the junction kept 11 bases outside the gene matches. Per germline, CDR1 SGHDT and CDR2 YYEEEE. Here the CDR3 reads CASSPPPGQGIGANVLTF. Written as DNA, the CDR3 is TGTGCCAGCAGCCCACCTCCGGGACAGGGTATTGGGGCCAACGTCCTGACTTTC.

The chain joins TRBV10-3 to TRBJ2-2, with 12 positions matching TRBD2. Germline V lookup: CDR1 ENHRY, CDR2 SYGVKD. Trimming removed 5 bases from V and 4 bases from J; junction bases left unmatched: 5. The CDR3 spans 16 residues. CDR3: CAISLTSGGLTGELFF. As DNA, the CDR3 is TGTGCCATCAGTCTGACTAGCGGGGGCCTCACCGGGGAGCTGTTTTTT.